The 10 T cell receptor beta chains presented below share a single source sample, sequenced in a study of blood T cell repertoires in COVID-19. TCRdb's table, derived via immunoSEQ multiplex PCR, lists solely in-frame clones and lacks some. The sample lists about 180,000 clones, approximately 85% seen once, with roughly 3.5% in the top ten. What was sequenced was peripheral blood. Source of these receptors: a man aged 55 to 70 with acute or convalescent COVID-19.

This chain joins TRBV6-5 and TRBJ2-2; 9 bases line up with TRBD2. There are 16 residues in the CDR3. CDR1 MNHEY and CDR2 SVGAGI come from the germline V gene. V shed 0 bases, J shed 5 bases, and the junction held 4 bases outside the gene matches. The CDR3 nucleotides read TGTGCCAGCAGTTACTCGCCAGCGGGAGGTACCGGGGAGCTGTTTTTT. Its translation is CASSYSPAGGTGELFF.

The J gene is TRBJ2-3, the V gene TRBV4-2, with a tentative D call TRBD2 (5 bases). The germline CDR1 and CDR2 sequences are LGHNA and YNFKEQ. The CDR3 has 17 amino acids. The V gene lost 2 bases and the J gene lost 3 bases, with 18 bases spanning the gap. The CDR3 region has the DNA TGTGCCAGCAGCCAACACCCGGGAAGGGATGGAACAGATACGCAGTATTTT. It yields the protein CASSQHPGRDGTDTQYF.

This clone was found once. The chain couples TRBV18 to TRBJ2-5, with TRBD2 identical over 9 bases. Unmatched junction bases numbered 3, after V lost 3 bases and J lost 1 base. Per germline, CDR1 KGHSH and CDR2 LQKENI. The CDR3 contains 15 residues. The CDR3 DNA follows: TGTGCCAGCTCACCGGGACTAGCAGTCCAAGAGACCCAGTACTTC. Translated, it gives CASSPGLAVQETQYF.

The rearrangement uses TRBV28 and TRBJ1-2; weak D call: TRBD1 (5 bases). This CDR3 has 14 residues. The V end lost 4 bases, the J end lost 4 bases, and 13 bases lay between the germline ends. From germline, CDR1 is MDHEN and CDR2 SYDVKM. CDR3: CASSSKGGGYGYTF. CDR3 coding DNA: TGTGCCAGCAGTTCTAAAGGCGGGGGCTATGGCTACACCTTC.

The rearrangement links TRBV2 to TRBJ2-1; weak D call: TRBD1 (6 bases). With 6 bases removed from V and 0 bases from J, the gap between germline ends came to 12 bases. The CDR3 is made up of 15 amino acids. CDR1 SNHLY and CDR2 FYNNEI come from the germline V gene. CDR3 amino acids: CASSWGRGSYNEQFF. The DNA of the CDR3 is TGTGCCAGCAGCTGGGGCAGGGGCTCCTACAATGAGCAGTTCTTC.

The J gene is TRBJ2-1, the V gene TRBV7-9; 8 bases agree with TRBD2. Germline trimming cut 5 bases from V and 7 bases from J; bases unmatched to any gene: 13. Germline V gene sequence: CDR1 SEHNR, CDR2 FQNEAQ (reference sequence). This CDR3 spans 16 amino acids. The CDR3 DNA reads as TGTGCCAGCAGCCCCCCGAAGCGGGAGTGGGGAAATGAGCAGTTCTTC. Translation gives CASSPPKREWGNEQFF.

The rearrangement joins TRBV24-1 to TRBJ2-1, with 12 bases lining up with TRBD2. Per germline, CDR1 KGHDR and CDR2 SFDVKD. This CDR3 contains 15 residues. J lost 5 bases, V lost 5 bases, and 3 bases had no gene match. The CDR3, as DNA: TGTGCCACCAGTGCTAGCGGGAGGGGGGACAATGAGCAGTTCTTC. Encoded protein: CATSASGRGDNEQFF.

The chain couples TRBV6-5 to TRBJ2-7; D might be TRBD2 (6 bases). V lost 0 bases and J 4 bases, leaving 13 bases between the germline ends. Per germline, CDR1 MNHEY and CDR2 SVGAGI. The CDR3 sequence is 15 residues long. The CDR3 nucleotides read TGTGCCAGCAGTTACTCGGGGACTGGCGGATACGAGCAGTACTTC. It translates to CASSYSGTGGYEQYF.

J is TRBJ2-6 and V is TRBV15; 7 bases map to TRBD1. Germline-derived CDR1 and CDR2 are LNHNV and YYDKDF (reference sequence). Germline trimming cut 3 bases from V and 3 bases from J; bases unmatched to any gene: 2. The CDR3 is 15 amino acids. CDR3 protein: CATSSTGVGANVLTF. The CDR3 nucleotides read TGTGCCACCAGCAGTACAGGGGTTGGGGCCAACGTCCTGACTTTC.

The V and J genes are TRBV5-1 and TRBJ2-7; 8 bases fit TRBD1. Germline V gives CDR1 SGHRS, CDR2 YFSETQ. J was trimmed by 1 base and V by 7 bases; bases with no gene match: 4. The CDR3 runs to 13 residues. The CDR3 loop reads CASARTGSYEQYF. The CDR3 nucleotides read TGCGCCAGCGCGAGGACAGGGTCCTACGAGCAGTACTTC.